The present T cell receptor (beta chain) was sequenced within a study of blood T cell repertoires in COVID-19. The assay was immunoSEQ multiplex PCR, and TCRdb's table has in-frame clones only and misses some. The sample lists 300,000 or so clones, about 82% occurring once. Sequenced sample: peripheral blood. The origin of this receptor is a woman aged 45-65 years with active or convalescent COVID-19.

The CDR3 nucleotides read TGTGCCAGCAGCGTAGAGGGGGTTACAACTAATGAAAAACTGTTTTTT. It specifies CASSVEGVTTNEKLFF. The chain uses TRBV9 and TRBJ1-4; possible D gene TRBD1, 6 bases. Germline loops: CDR1 SGDLS, CDR2 YYNGEE. The CDR3 runs to 16 residues. The ends were cut back, 0 bases at V and 0 bases at J, with 9 bases in the middle.